One and the same sample provided the 11 T cell receptor beta chains below, sequenced in a study of control samples from healthy donors and cancer patients. Method: immunoSEQ multiplex PCR; TCRdb's copy keeps in-frame clones and lacks some. The sample holds about 140,000 clones, 70% to 90% seen once. Sequences were obtained from blood. The receptor set was obtained from a young man in good health.

The chain couples TRBV18 to TRBJ1-1, with no clear D. V lost 5 bases and J 3 bases, leaving 13 bases between the germline ends. Looked up from germline, CDR1 is KGHSH and CDR2 is LQKENI. CDR3 length: 14 residues. The CDR3 is CASSSRAADTEAFF. The DNA of the CDR3 is TGTGCCAGCTCATCCCGAGCGGCCGACACTGAAGCTTTCTTT.

J is TRBJ2-5 and V is TRBV24-1; possibly TRBD2 for D (6 bases). Germline V CDR1 and CDR2: KGHDR, SFDVKD. V gave up 1 base and J gave up 5 bases, with 13 bases separating them. This CDR3 region has 15 residues. The CDR3 DNA reads as TGTGCCACCAGTGATTTCCGGGACTCAGGGGAGACCCAGTACTTC. It specifies CATSDFRDSGETQYF.

This chain joins TRBV5-1 and TRBJ2-3; 10 nucleotides agree with TRBD2. Germline V lookup: CDR1 SGHRS, CDR2 YFSETQ. The CDR3 covers 16 residues. Germline trimming cut 1 base from V and 4 bases from J; bases unmatched to any gene: 6. The CDR3 DNA follows: TGCGCCAGCAGCTTGTCGGGTAGCGGGGGGTCAGATACGCAGTATTTT. Amino acid sequence: CASSLSGSGGSDTQYF. Combining the CDR3 with reference TRBV5-1 and TRBJ2-3 gives the whole variable domain KAGVTQTPRYLIKTRGQQVTLSCSPISGHRSVSWYQQTPGQGLQFLFEYFSETQRNKGNFPGRFSGRQFSNSRSEMNVSTLELGDSALYLCASSLSGSGGSDTQYFGPGTRLTVL.

This chain uses TRBV29-1 with TRBJ2-2; possible D gene TRBD2, 5 bases. Trimming took 4 bases from V and 1 from J, leaving 7 bases between them. Germline loops: CDR1 SQVTM, CDR2 ANQGSEA. This CDR3 region has 13 residues. CDR3 protein: CSVAAVNTGELFF. DNA for the CDR3: TGCAGCGTTGCAGCGGTGAACACCGGGGAGCTGTTTTTT.

This clone was picked up a small number of times. V and J are TRBV4-3 and TRBJ1-3; possible D gene TRBD1, 6 bases. With 2 bases removed from V and 8 bases from J, the gap between germline ends came to 10 bases. The CDR3 length is 13 residues. Looked up from germline, CDR1 is LGHNA and CDR2 is YSLEER. CDR3 nucleotides: TGCGCCAGCAGCCAAACAGGGTTGGACACCATATATTTT. Translated: CASSQTGLDTIYF.

The genes are TRBV28 and TRBJ1-4, with D possibly TRBD1 on 5 matching bases. Per germline, CDR1 MDHEN and CDR2 SYDVKM. The CDR3 runs 13 residues. Between the trimmed V and J ends, which lost 7 bases and 4 bases, there was a span of 10 bases. CDR3 in DNA: TGTGCCAGCACCAGGGTCCTTAATGAAAAACTGTTTTTT. Its protein product is CASTRVLNEKLFF. The entire variable domain, with the rest obtained from reference TRBV28 and TRBJ1-4, is as follows: DVKVTQSSRYLVKRTGEKVFLECVQDMDHENMFWYRQDPGLGLRLIYFSYDVKMKEKGDIPEGYSVSREKKERFSLILESASTNQTSMYLCASTRVLNEKLFFGSGTQLSVL.

This clone has only a few counts. The V gene is TRBV7-9, the J gene TRBJ2-3, with 10 bases matching TRBD2. Trimming cost V 3 bases and J 3 bases; bases outside gene matches: 6. The CDR3 is 16 residues long. Germline values: CDR1 SEHNR, CDR2 FQNEAQ (reference sequence). The CDR3 nucleotides are TGTGCCAGCAGCTTCGGTCTAGCGGGGGATACAGATACGCAGTATTTT. Its translation is CASSFGLAGDTDTQYF.

V usage is TRBV6-1 and J usage is TRBJ2-1; 8 bases are shared with TRBD1. V was pared by 1 base and J by 8 bases, with 4 bases of the junction left unmatched. The CDR3 totals 14 residues. Looked up from germline, CDR1 is MNHNS and CDR2 is SASEGT. This CDR3 reads CASSEGTGRHEQFF. Here the CDR3 DNA reads TGTGCCAGCAGTGAAGGGACAGGGAGGCATGAGCAGTTCTTC.

This chain links TRBV7-2 with TRBJ2-1, with 10 bases matching TRBD2. V trimming: 3 bases; J trimming: 9 bases; junction bases outside the gene matches: 5. The CDR3 extends over 14 amino acids. Germline V CDR1 and CDR2: SGHTA, FQGNSA. Here the CDR3 reads CASSFSGGTAEQFF. The CDR3 DNA reads as TGTGCCAGCAGCTTTAGCGGGGGGACGGCTGAGCAGTTCTTC.

The J gene is TRBJ1-5, the V gene TRBV15; D not resolved. Trimming left V 0 bases short and J 2 bases short, with 8 bases between. The CDR3 runs 15 residues. Germline-derived CDR1 and CDR2 are LNHNV and YYDKDF (reference sequence). The CDR3 nucleotides read TGTGCCACCAGCAGAGATTCCCGTGGCAATCAGCCCCAGCATTTT. Translation gives CATSRDSRGNQPQHF.

In the case of this clone: One end of the junction is discordant with germline, which a read error may explain. J is TRBJ2-1 and V is TRBV7-7; weak D call: TRBD2 (6 bases). The length of the CDR3 is 14 residues. CDR1 is SSHAT and CDR2 is FNYEAQ in the germline V gene (reference sequence). This chain's CDR3 is CASSLELANNEQFF. CDR3 DNA sequence: TGTGCTAGCAGCTTAGAACTAGCCAACAATGAGCAGTTCTTC.